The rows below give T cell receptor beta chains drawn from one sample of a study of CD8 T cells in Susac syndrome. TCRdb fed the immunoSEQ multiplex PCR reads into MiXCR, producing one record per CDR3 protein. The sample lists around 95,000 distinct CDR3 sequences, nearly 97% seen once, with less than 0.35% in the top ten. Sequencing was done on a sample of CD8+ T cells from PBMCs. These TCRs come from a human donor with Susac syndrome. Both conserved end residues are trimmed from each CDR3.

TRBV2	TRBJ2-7	ASSRTGTTYEQY
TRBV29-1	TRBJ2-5	SVRGQETQY
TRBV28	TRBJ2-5	ASSQRREYQETQY
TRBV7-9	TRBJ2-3	ASSSWESTDTQY
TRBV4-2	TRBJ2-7	ASSQDRSTSSYEQY
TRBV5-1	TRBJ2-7	ASSSGGSSSEQY
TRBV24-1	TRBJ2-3	ATSEHNTDTQY
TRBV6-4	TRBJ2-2	ASSANRDTGELF
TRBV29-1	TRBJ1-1	SVEGQRAF
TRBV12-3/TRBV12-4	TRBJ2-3	ASSATGASTDTQY
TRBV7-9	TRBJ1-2	ATVGGGGYT
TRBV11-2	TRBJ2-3	ASSLDSTDTQY
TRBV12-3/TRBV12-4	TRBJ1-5	ASSPGGLNQPQH
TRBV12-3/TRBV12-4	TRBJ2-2	ASSTSGGNTGELF
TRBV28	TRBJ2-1	ASSGTAYNEQF
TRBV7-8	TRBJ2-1	ASSLGQGADEQF
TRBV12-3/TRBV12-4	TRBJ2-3	ASRSQGKGTDTQY
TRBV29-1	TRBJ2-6	SVGSGANVLT
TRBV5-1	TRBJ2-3	ASSYRDPTTDTQY
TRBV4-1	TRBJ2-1	ASSQPGGRGNEQF
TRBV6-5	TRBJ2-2	ASSYRWAGELF
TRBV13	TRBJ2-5	ASSLQLETQY
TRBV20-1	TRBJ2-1	SAVSVAGLYNEQF
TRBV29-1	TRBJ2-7	SVGTGSPDEQY
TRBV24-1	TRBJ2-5	ATSDTGSEETQY
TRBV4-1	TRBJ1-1	ASSQRAGTANTEAF
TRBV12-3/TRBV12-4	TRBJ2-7	ATLPPPGQVISSYEQY